The 4 T cell receptor beta chains below were found in one sample sequenced in a study of T cell responses to AZD1222 COVID-19 vaccine. Clones were read by immunoSEQ multiplex PCR, and TCRdb kept only the in-frame ones, dropping some. Among 100,000 or so clones listed, 85% to 90% were seen once. The sample here was peripheral blood, taken on day 0 of AZD1222 vaccination. These receptors were collected from an adult in good health.

The chain joins TRBV5-6 to TRBJ1-6, with D perhaps matching TRBD1 (6 bases). This CDR3 has 15 amino acids. Trimming removed 4 bases from V and 10 bases from J, with 18 bases in between. Germline V gene sequence: CDR1 SGHDT, CDR2 YYEEEE. CDR3 in DNA: TGTGCCAGCAGCACAAGGGGGGGCGCTGGATCACCCCTCCACTTT. Protein: CASSTRGGAGSPLHF.

This clone was seen once. The genes are TRBV18 and TRBJ2-2, with TRBD1 matching 7 bases. V was pared by 6 bases and J by 0 bases, with 4 bases of the junction left unmatched. Looked up from germline, CDR1 is KGHSH and CDR2 is LQKENI. This CDR3 comprises 15 residues. The DNA for the CDR3 is TGTGCCAGCTCGATGGGACAGTCGAACACCGGGGAGCTGTTTTTT. This translates into CASSMGQSNTGELFF.

V and J are TRBV6-5 and TRBJ2-3, with D possibly matching TRBD2 (6 bases). V dropped 5 bases and J dropped 5 bases, with 17 bases sitting between them. CDR3 size: 15 residues. The germline V gene has CDR1 MNHEY and CDR2 SVGAGI. The CDR3: CASSLRGLLGDTQYF. The CDR3 DNA is TGTGCCAGCAGTCTACGGGGGTTATTGGGAGATACGCAGTATTTT.

V is TRBV11-2 and J is TRBJ1-1; no reliable D call. Per germline, CDR1 SGHAT and CDR2 FQNNGV. The V end lost 5 bases, the J end lost 5 bases, and 12 bases lay between the germline ends. There are 13 residues in the CDR3. In DNA, the CDR3 is TGTGCCAGCAGCCAGACCCCGGGGACTGAAGCTTTCTTT. Encoded protein: CASSQTPGTEAFF. The complete variable domain, with remaining parts taken from reference TRBV11-2 and TRBJ1-1, reads EAGVAQSPRYKIIEKRQSVAFWCNPISGHATLYWYQQILGQGPKLLIQFQNNGVVDDSQLPKDRFSAERLKGVDSTLKIQPAKLEDSAVYLCASSQTPGTEAFFGQGTRLTVV.